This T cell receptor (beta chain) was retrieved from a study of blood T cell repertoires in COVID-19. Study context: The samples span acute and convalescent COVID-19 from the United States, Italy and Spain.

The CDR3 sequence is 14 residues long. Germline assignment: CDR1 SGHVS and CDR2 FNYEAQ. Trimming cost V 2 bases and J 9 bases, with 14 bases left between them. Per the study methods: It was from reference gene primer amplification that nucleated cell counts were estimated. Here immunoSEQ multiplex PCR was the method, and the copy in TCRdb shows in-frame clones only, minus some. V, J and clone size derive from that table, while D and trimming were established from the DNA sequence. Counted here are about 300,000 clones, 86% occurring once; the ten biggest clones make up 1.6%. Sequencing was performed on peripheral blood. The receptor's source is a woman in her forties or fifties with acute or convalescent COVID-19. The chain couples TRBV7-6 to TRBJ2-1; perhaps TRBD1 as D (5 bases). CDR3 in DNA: TGTGCCAGCAGCTTATATAGACTCCAGGGTGAGCAGTTCTTC. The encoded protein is CASSLYRLQGEQFF.